This T cell receptor beta chain is from a study of T cell responses to AZD1222 COVID-19 vaccine. CDR1 and CDR2 (germline): MNHEY, SVGAGI. The junction had 5 bases not matched to a gene; V was cut back by 2 bases and J by 5 bases. The CDR3 covers 15 residues. The data were produced by immunoSEQ multiplex PCR, yet TCRdb's version contains in-frame clones alone and is incomplete. The sample has about 92,000 clones; 90% to 95% are singletons. The chain couples TRBV6-5 to TRBJ1-5, with TRBD1 matching 8 bases. The receptor was isolated from an adult in good health. The source material was peripheral blood, sampled on day 0 of AZD1222 vaccination. This CDR3 is CASSYTTGVDQPQHF. CDR3 coding DNA: TGTGCCAGCAGTTACACGACAGGGGTTGATCAGCCCCAGCATTTT.